The next 11 T cell receptor beta chains were all read from a single sample in a study of blood T cell repertoires in COVID-19. The method was immunoSEQ multiplex PCR; TCRdb's version includes in-frame clones alone and lacks a portion of them. The table lists 110,000 or so clones, about 85% of them singletons. Sequencing used peripheral blood. These receptor sequences come from a human donor in a cohort sampled during active COVID-19.

V is TRBV30 and J is TRBJ2-7, with a weak D call TRBD1 (6 bases). This CDR3 region has 12 residues. With 1 base removed from V and 9 bases from J, the gap between germline ends came to 13 bases. The germline V gene has CDR1 GTSNPN and CDR2 SVGIG (reference sequence). CDR3 coding DNA: TGTGCCTGGAGTGAGTGGGGGCAAAGGCAGTACTTC. Translated: CAWSEWGQRQYF.

The chain couples TRBV7-9 to TRBJ1-6; maybe TRBD1 (6 bases). This CDR3 comprises 14 residues. CDR1 SEHNR and CDR2 FQNEAQ come from the germline V gene (reference sequence). Trimming removed 5 bases from V and 8 bases from J, with 13 bases in between. The CDR3 sequence is CASSVDRSDSPLHF. For the CDR3, the DNA is TGTGCCAGCAGCGTTGACAGGTCGGATTCACCCCTCCACTTT.

J is TRBJ2-3 and V is TRBV19; D perhaps matches TRBD2 (6 bases). The CDR3 totals 14 residues. V was clipped by 3 bases and J by 2 bases, with 9 bases between them. Germline lookup yields CDR1 LNHDA and CDR2 SQIVND (reference sequence). CDR3 coding DNA: TGTGCCAGTAGTATCGGGACTGTCACAGATACGCAGTATTTT. Translation gives CASSIGTVTDTQYF.

The V gene is TRBV5-8, the J gene TRBJ2-3; 7 bases line up with TRBD2. Looked up from germline, CDR1 is SGHTS and CDR2 is YDEGEE. After removal of 2 bases from V and 2 bases from J, the junction contained 8 bases not matched to a gene. There are 16 residues in the CDR3. The CDR3 is CASSFYSGDYTDTQYF. The DNA for the CDR3 is TGTGCCAGCAGCTTTTACAGCGGGGATTACACAGATACGCAGTATTTT. Looking up the rest from reference TRBV5-8 and TRBJ2-3 gives the full variable domain: EAGVTQSPTHLIKTRGQQATLRCSPISGHTSVYWYQQALGLGLQFLLWYDEGEERNRGNFPPRFSGRQFPNYSSELNVNALELEDSALYLCASSFYSGDYTDTQYFGPGTRLTVL.

The CDR3 spells CASSYGEQGAYGYTF. DNA of the CDR3: TGTGCCAGCAGTTACGGTGAACAGGGGGCGTATGGCTACACCTTC. The V and J genes are TRBV6-6 and TRBJ1-2; TRBD1 agrees at 9 bases. CDR1 and CDR2 (germline): MNHNY, SVGAGI (reference sequence). CDR3 length equals 15 residues. Trimming cost V 2 bases and J 5 bases; bases outside gene matches: 6.

This chain uses TRBV19 with TRBJ1-5, with 8 bases identical to TRBD1. V was pared by 5 bases and J by 2 bases, with 5 bases of the junction left unmatched. CDR3 size: 15 residues. Germline V lookup: CDR1 LNHDA, CDR2 SQIVND (reference sequence). The chain's CDR3 is CASSYRGVGNQPQHF. DNA for the CDR3: TGTGCCAGTAGTTACAGGGGGGTGGGCAATCAGCCCCAGCATTTT.

V and J are TRBV3-1 (or the pseudogene TRBV3-2) and TRBJ1-5; 11 bases agree with TRBD1. This CDR3 contains 19 residues. V lost 5 bases and J lost 0; bases outside the gene matches: 12. Germline V gene data show CDR1 as LGHDT and CDR2 as YNNKEL (reference sequence). The DNA for the CDR3 is TGTGCCAGCAGCGGGGCTAGGGGACAGGGGGTCGATAGCAATCAGCCCCAGCATTTT. Protein: CASSGARGQGVDSNQPQHF.

In DNA form, the CDR3 reads TGTGCCAGCAGTCCCACAGGGGCGCATAATTCACCCCTCCACTTT. This translates into CASSPTGAHNSPLHF. V is TRBV6-6 and J is TRBJ1-6, with 7 bases matching TRBD1. Trimming removed 5 bases from V and 5 bases from J; junction bases left unmatched: 6. The CDR3 runs to 15 residues. Germline assignment: CDR1 MNHNY and CDR2 SVGAGI (reference sequence).

This clone was recorded once. V gene TRBV6-2 or TRBV6-3 combines with J gene TRBJ2-1, with 9 positions matching TRBD2. The ends lost 2 bases at V and 8 bases at J; junction bases unmatched: 10. The CDR3 has 16 residues. The germline V gene has CDR1 MNHEY and CDR2 SVGEGT. In DNA, the CDR3 is TGTGCCAGCAGTTACCCCGCCTGGACTAGCGTCGATGAGCAGTTCTTC. Its translation: CASSYPAWTSVDEQFF.

The chain has TRBV6-2 or TRBV6-3 and TRBJ1-2; weak D call: TRBD1 (5 bases). CDR3 size: 14 residues. CDR1 and CDR2 (germline): MNHEY, SVGEGT. The V and J ends lost 6 bases and 6 bases respectively, with 17 bases between them. CDR3 amino acids: CASSPYAGLDGYTF. The CDR3 nucleotides are TGTGCCAGCAGCCCTTACGCAGGGTTGGATGGCTACACCTTC.

The J gene is TRBJ2-3, the V gene TRBV9; TRBD2 might be the D (5 bases). Germline values: CDR1 SGDLS, CDR2 YYNGEE. Trimming cost V 0 bases and J 4 bases, with 9 bases left between them. The CDR3 has 14 residues. The DNA of the CDR3 is TGTGCCAGCAGCGTAGTCCTGGGAGCAGATACGCAGTATTTT. Amino acids: CASSVVLGADTQYF. Full variable domain (remainder filled in from reference TRBV9 and TRBJ2-3): DSGVTQTPKHLITATGQRVTLRCSPRSGDLSVYWYQQSLDQGLQFLIQYYNGEERAKGNILERFSAQQFPDLHSELNLSSLELGDSALYFCASSVVLGADTQYFGPGTRLTVL.